This T cell receptor beta chain was captured in a study of monozygotic twins with inflammatory bowel disease. The CDR3 covers 14 residues. Each of TCRalpha and TCRbeta cDNA went through two nested PCRs, lasting 16 and 9 cycles. TCRdb re-called the 5' RACE reads, yielding one record per CDR3 amino acid sequence without DNA. Here the sample table reports 400,000 to 500,000 distinct CDR3 sequences. This TCR was recovered from a human donor with ulcerative colitis or Crohn's disease, or a healthy co-twin of an affected twin (not recorded which). Input material: blood. The chain couples TRBV12-3 or TRBV12-4 to TRBJ1-6. The CDR3 protein is CASSLAGLNSPLHF.